These 26 T cell receptor beta chains were all obtained from the same sample, sequenced in a study of monozygotic twins with cystic fibrosis. Only in-frame clones appear in the TCRdb table, and some are missing; sequencing was by immunoSEQ multiplex PCR. The top ten clones hold roughly 2.5% of a sample with roughly 25,000 clones, approximately 96% of them seen once. The sequencing input was blood. The receptors come from a girl aged 2-10 years with cystic fibrosis.

The chain joins TRBV15 to TRBJ1-2, with 9 positions matching TRBD1. Trimming took 3 bases from V and 8 from J; bases not matched to a gene: 10. The CDR3 runs 15 residues. Germline loops: CDR1 LNHNV, CDR2 YYDKDF (reference sequence). In DNA, the CDR3 is TGTGCCACCAGCAGGGGGACAGGGAGGTCTCCGGGCTACACCTTC. Protein product: CATSRGTGRSPGYTF.

The chain recombines TRBV19 with TRBJ2-2; 8 bases match TRBD1. J lost 4 bases, V lost 3 bases, and 1 base had no gene match. Germline values: CDR1 LNHDA, CDR2 SQIVND (reference sequence). The length of the CDR3 is 14 residues. The CDR3 nucleotides read TGTGCCAGTAGTATCCAGGGGGCCACCGGGGAGCTGTTTTTT. It specifies CASSIQGATGELFF.

The chain employs TRBV11-2 and TRBJ1-1, with D maybe TRBD1 (6 bases). The CDR3 consists of 14 residues. Germline V CDR1 and CDR2: SGHAT, FQNNGV. Trimming took 5 bases from V and 8 from J, leaving 18 bases between them. CDR3 nucleotides: TGTGCCAGCAGCCCTAGCCAGGGGCTAAGAGAAGCTTTCTTT. It is translated as CASSPSQGLREAFF. Together with reference TRBV11-2 and TRBJ1-1, the CDR3 gives the full variable domain: EAGVAQSPRYKIIEKRQSVAFWCNPISGHATLYWYQQILGQGPKLLIQFQNNGVVDDSQLPKDRFSAERLKGVDSTLKIQPAKLEDSAVYLCASSPSQGLREAFFGQGTRLTVV.

The chain carries TRBV29-1 and TRBJ2-7; 13 bases agree with TRBD2. This CDR3 is 14 amino acids long. The V gene's germline CDR1 is SQVTM and CDR2 ANQGSEA. Trimming cost V 7 bases and J 3 bases; bases outside gene matches: 6. This CDR3 is CSAGTSGTRYEQYF. The CDR3 nucleotides are TGCAGCGCTGGGACTAGCGGGACCCGCTACGAGCAGTACTTC.

Here the CDR3 reads CASSVPPLAGYNEQFF. The CDR3 nucleotides read TGTGCCAGCTCGGTTCCCCCACTAGCCGGTTACAATGAGCAGTTCTTC. This sequence joins TRBV18 and TRBJ2-1, with D tentatively TRBD2 (6 bases). V gave up 6 bases and J gave up 4 bases, with 19 bases separating them. This CDR3 has 16 residues. Germline assignment: CDR1 KGHSH and CDR2 LQKENI.

The CDR3 spells CASSQGGRGQVYNEQFF. The CDR3 region has the DNA TGCGCCAGCAGCCAAGGGGGACGGGGGCAGGTCTACAATGAGCAGTTCTTC. This chain joins TRBV4-1 and TRBJ2-1, with D perhaps given as TRBD1 or TRBD2 (6 bases each). The CDR3 totals 17 residues. Trimming pared 1 base from V and 3 bases from J, leaving 16 bases between. Germline V gene sequence: CDR1 MGHRA, CDR2 YSYEKL.

The chain carries TRBV28 and TRBJ2-4; a weak D match, TRBD1 (6 bases). Trimming removed 5 bases at V and 7 bases at J, with 15 bases between. Germline V gene sequence: CDR1 MDHEN, CDR2 SYDVKM. This CDR3 is built from 14 residues. The CDR3 loop is CASSPGTISNIQYF. The CDR3 DNA reads TGTGCCAGCAGTCCAGGGACAATTTCCAACATTCAGTACTTC.

V gene TRBV29-1 combines with J gene TRBJ1-5, with D possibly matching TRBD1 (5 bases). CDR1 and CDR2 (germline): SQVTM, ANQGSEA. This CDR3 is built from 13 residues. V lost 3 bases and J lost 5, with 11 bases in between. The CDR3 bases are TGCAGCGTTGAGGTTGGGGCTCATCAGCCCCAGCATTTT. Encoded protein: CSVEVGAHQPQHF.

V gene TRBV2 combines with J gene TRBJ2-7, with 10 bases matching TRBD2. The CDR3 extends over 13 amino acids. Germline V gene sequence: CDR1 SNHLY, CDR2 FYNNEI. The V gene end was trimmed by 10 bases and the J gene end by 5 bases; junction bases not matched to a gene: 8. CDR3 DNA sequence: TGTGCCAACTGTCTAGCGGGAGCCCACGAGCAGTACTTC. It encodes CANCLAGAHEQYF.

This chain uses TRBV11-3 with TRBJ2-1; no firm D call. Per germline, CDR1 SGHNT and CDR2 YENEEA. This CDR3 is built from 15 residues. Trimming shortened V by 3 bases and J by 2 bases, and 11 bases separated the two germline ends. The CDR3 is CASSFLGKAYNEQFF. CDR3 coding DNA: TGTGCCAGCAGCTTCCTTGGCAAGGCCTACAATGAGCAGTTCTTC.

This clone was detected once. The V call is TRBV7-9, the J call TRBJ2-7; the match to TRBD2 covers 10 bases. Per the germline V gene, CDR1 is SEHNR and CDR2 is FQNEAQ (reference sequence). The J segment lost 3 bases and the V segment lost 1 base, leaving 12 bases of the junction unmatched. This CDR3 has 18 amino acids. The CDR3 loop is CASSLGLAGDSFGYEQYF. CDR3 DNA: TGTGCCAGCAGCTTAGGACTAGCGGGCGACTCTTTCGGCTACGAGCAGTACTTC.

Of note for this clone: This CDR3 is also generated by other DNA sequences in the sample. The chain couples TRBV30 to TRBJ1-1; a weak D match, TRBD1 (5 bases). This CDR3 is 14 amino acids long. The germline V and J ends were trimmed by 1 base and 2 bases, with 11 bases remaining between them. Germline V gene lookup returns CDR1 GTSNPN and CDR2 SVGIG (reference sequence). The DNA of the CDR3 is TGTGCCTGGAGTGGTGCAGGGAGAAACACTGAAGCTTTCTTT. Translated: CAWSGAGRNTEAFF.

This chain connects TRBV5-5 to TRBJ2-7; D is possibly TRBD1 (7 bases). Germline loops: CDR1 SGHKS, CDR2 YYEKEE (reference sequence). This CDR3 contains 15 residues. V was shortened by 0 bases and J by 6 bases, with 16 bases between the two germline ends. The CDR3 region is CASSLAAGTDAEQYF. CDR3 sequence (DNA): TGTGCCAGCAGCTTGGCGGCGGGGACAGACGCCGAGCAGTACTTC.

The chain employs TRBV6-1 and TRBJ2-7; 9 bases are shared with TRBD1. V trimming: 0 bases; J trimming: 6 bases; junction bases outside the gene matches: 12. There are 17 residues in the CDR3. CDR1 and CDR2 from the germline V gene are MNHNS and SASEGT. In DNA form, the CDR3 reads TGTGCCAGCAGTGAAGCGGCCCGGACGGGACAGGGTTTCGAGCAGTACTTC. Its protein is CASSEAARTGQGFEQYF.

The CDR3 sequence is CASSLYTGQAFF. The CDR3 DNA reads TGTGCCAGCAGTTTATATACAGGGCAAGCTTTCTTT. V is TRBV27 and J is TRBJ1-1, with D possibly matching TRBD1 (6 bases). With 1 base removed from V and 9 bases from J, the gap between germline ends came to 9 bases. Germline V lookup: CDR1 MNHEY, CDR2 SMNVEV (reference sequence). This CDR3 region has 12 residues.

This chain links TRBV28 with TRBJ1-1; 11 bases map to TRBD1. The CDR3 totals 15 residues. With 7 bases clipped from V and 1 base from J, the junction kept 5 bases outside the gene matches. CDR1 MDHEN and CDR2 SYDVKM come from the germline V gene. The CDR3, as DNA: TGTGCCAGCATAGGGACAGGGGGATGGAACACTGAAGCTTTCTTT. Protein: CASIGTGGWNTEAFF.

The chain couples TRBV7-7 to TRBJ2-7, with D unresolved. The germline gives CDR1 SSHAT, CDR2 FNYEAQ (reference sequence). The CDR3 has 14 residues. V dropped 5 bases and J dropped 8 bases, with 19 bases sitting between them. In DNA, the CDR3 is TGTGCCAGCAGCCCGTCCCTCCGGACGCCCAAGCAGTACTTC. Amino acid sequence: CASSPSLRTPKQYF.

V gene TRBV10-2 combines with J gene TRBJ1-4, with 10 bases that match TRBD1. Losses at the gene ends were 6 bases for V and 7 bases for J; bases not matched to a gene: 8. Germline V gene lookup returns CDR1 WSHSY and CDR2 SAAADI. CDR3 size: 15 residues. The CDR3 here is CASRGQGFRGEKLFF. For the CDR3, the DNA is TGCGCCAGCAGGGGACAGGGGTTTCGAGGTGAAAAACTGTTTTTT.

This chain joins TRBV14 and TRBJ1-5; no clear D gene. V was shortened by 1 base and J by 3 bases, with 4 bases between the two germline ends. This CDR3 contains 13 residues. Germline CDR1 SGHDN, CDR2 FVKESK. CDR3 region: CASSQGINQPQHF. The CDR3 nucleotides are TGTGCCAGCAGCCAAGGGATCAATCAGCCCCAGCATTTT.

This chain links TRBV29-1 with TRBJ1-2; 7 positions agree with TRBD1. Unmatched junction bases numbered 5, after V lost 4 bases and J lost 0 bases. Germline V CDR1 and CDR2: SQVTM, ANQGSEA. This CDR3 spans 14 amino acids. DNA for the CDR3: TGCAGCGTTGCTCCCGGGACAGCTAACTATGGCTACACCTTC. Protein: CSVAPGTANYGYTF.

The chain combines TRBV27 with TRBJ1-1; D may be TRBD1 (6 bases). CDR3 length: 13 residues. Per germline, CDR1 MNHEY and CDR2 SMNVEV (reference sequence). Trimming pared 10 bases from V and 1 base from J, leaving 13 bases between. CDR3 in amino acids: CATRPTGNTEAFF. CDR3 in DNA: TGTGCCACGCGCCCGACAGGGAACACTGAAGCTTTCTTT.

The V call is TRBV5-5, the J call TRBJ2-7, with TRBD1 matching over 8 bases. V trimming: 4 bases; J trimming: 1 base; junction bases outside the gene matches: 10. From germline, CDR1 is SGHKS and CDR2 YYEKEE (reference sequence). This CDR3 spans 16 amino acids. CDR3 loop: CASSRMTGVFSYEQYF. The CDR3, as DNA: TGTGCCAGCAGCAGAATGACAGGGGTTTTTTCCTACGAGCAGTACTTC.

The chain joins TRBV28 to TRBJ1-1; D ambiguous. Germline CDR1 is MDHEN and CDR2 is SYDVKM. Trimming removed 4 bases at V and 11 bases at J, with 17 bases between. This CDR3 contains 13 residues. This CDR3 is CASSSRDIRRAFF. The CDR3 nucleotides are TGTGCCAGCAGTTCCCGAGACATCAGGCGTGCTTTCTTT.

The rearrangement uses TRBV7-9 and TRBJ2-3, with a possible D match to TRBD2 (6 bases). With 5 bases removed from V and 4 bases from J, the gap between germline ends came to 10 bases. Germline lookup yields CDR1 SEHNR and CDR2 FQNEAQ (reference sequence). The CDR3 spans 13 residues. The CDR3 here is CASSLGGADTQYF. Here the CDR3 DNA reads TGTGCCAGCAGCCTTGGAGGGGCAGATACGCAGTATTTT.

The rearrangement joins TRBV7-8 to TRBJ2-1, with D possibly matching TRBD2 (6 bases). There are 14 residues in the CDR3. Trimming removed 3 bases from V and 7 bases from J, with 13 bases in between. The germline V gene has CDR1 SGHVS and CDR2 FQNEAQ. The CDR3 nucleotides read TGTGCCAGCAGCTTTAGCGGAGCAGGGAATGAGCAGTTCTTC. Its protein product is CASSFSGAGNEQFF.

This CDR3 is CASSQEGTVNEQFF. In nucleotides, the CDR3 is TGTGCCAGCAGCCAAGAAGGGACTGTCAATGAGCAGTTCTTC. The chain carries TRBV4-2 and TRBJ2-1, with D possibly being TRBD2 (6 bases). Trimming cost V 0 bases and J 6 bases, with 9 bases left between them. The length of the CDR3 is 14 residues. Germline assignment: CDR1 LGHNA and CDR2 YNFKEQ.